The 30 T cell receptor beta chains given below trace back to one sample, sequenced in a study of cytomegalovirus exposure and HLA in healthy donors. This PCR relied on a set of 60 Vbeta primers and 13 Jbeta primers. The protocol was immunoSEQ multiplex PCR, while the TCRdb copy is restricted to in-frame clones and leaves out a portion. In the table there are 110,000 to 150,000 clones, 75% to 90% of which are singletons. Source material: PBMCs. The receptors were gathered from a female donor in good health and CMV-seronegative.

The rearrangement uses TRBV4-2 and TRBJ2-7; D perhaps matches TRBD1 (6 bases). CDR3 length: 15 residues. The ends were cut back, 2 bases at V and 3 bases at J, with 14 bases in the middle. Per germline, CDR1 LGHNA and CDR2 YNFKEQ. The DNA for the CDR3 is TGTGCCAGCAGCCAAAGACTTAAGGACAGCTACGAGCAGTACTTC. Amino acids: CASSQRLKDSYEQYF.

The gene calls are TRBV19 and TRBJ1-3; the D is unclear. Germline CDR1 and CDR2: LNHDA and SQIVND (reference sequence). The CDR3 length is 14 residues. V dropped 4 bases and J dropped 0 bases, with 7 bases sitting between them. CDR3 residues: CASSNEDSGNTIYF. The CDR3 bases are TGTGCCAGTAGTAATGAGGACTCTGGAAACACCATATATTTT.

This clone was recorded only once. This sequence joins TRBV7-9 and TRBJ2-7, with TRBD2 matching 10 bases. Germline V gene sequence: CDR1 SEHNR, CDR2 FQNEAQ (reference sequence). Trimming cost V 11 bases and J 3 bases; bases outside gene matches: 7. The CDR3 length is 13 residues. CDR3 nucleotide sequence: TGTGCCGGATCTAGCGGGGGCGGCTACGAGCAGTACTTC. It yields the protein CAGSSGGGYEQYF.

J is TRBJ1-1 and V is TRBV7-2; 7 nucleotides agree with TRBD1. Germline V gene data show CDR1 as SGHTA and CDR2 as FQGNSA. CDR3 length equals 13 residues. Losses at the gene ends were 6 bases for V and 8 bases for J; bases not matched to a gene: 9. CDR3 in DNA: TGTGCCAGCAGGCTGACAGGGCGGTCAGAAGCTTTCTTT. This sequence encodes CASRLTGRSEAFF. Combining the CDR3 with reference TRBV7-2 and TRBJ1-1 gives the whole variable domain GAGVSQSPSNKVTEKGKDVELRCDPISGHTALYWYRQSLGQGLEFLIYFQGNSAPDKSGLPSDRFSAERTGGSVSTLTIQRTQQEDSAVYLCASRLTGRSEAFFGQGTRLTVV.

J is TRBJ1-1 and V is TRBV28; 7 bases are a match to TRBD1. Germline CDR1 and CDR2: MDHEN and SYDVKM. J lost 5 bases, V lost 8 bases, and 11 bases had no gene match. The CDR3 covers 14 residues. The CDR3 nucleotides are TGTGCCAGCGTACTTAGGGGGCTGGGGACTGAAGCTTTCTTT. This sequence encodes CASVLRGLGTEAFF.

This clone showed up just a few times. V and J are TRBV28 and TRBJ2-1; TRBD2 matches at 9 bases. The CDR3 extends over 16 amino acids. Per the germline V gene, CDR1 is MDHEN and CDR2 is SYDVKM. Written as DNA, the CDR3 is TGTTCCGGGGCTAGCGGGACCAATACACACTACAATGAGCAGTTCTTC. It is translated as CSGASGTNTHYNEQFF.

The chain joins TRBV11-2 to TRBJ2-7; no definite D call. Germline values: CDR1 SGHAT, CDR2 FQNNGV. V lost 5 bases and J lost 4, with 15 bases in between. The CDR3 runs 14 residues. The CDR3 nucleotides read TGTGCCAGCAGCATCCAGCTAGGCGTTTACGAGCAGTACTTC. As protein: CASSIQLGVYEQYF.

V gene TRBV7-6 combines with J gene TRBJ2-7; D gene unclear. V lost 4 bases to trimming and J lost 0 bases, with 7 bases between them. CDR1 and CDR2 (germline): SGHVS, FNYEAQ. The CDR3 has 13 amino acids. CDR3: CASSSLSSYEQYF. CDR3 DNA: TGTGCCAGCAGCTCATTGAGCTCCTACGAGCAGTACTTC.

The V gene is TRBV27, the J gene TRBJ2-7; D is perhaps TRBD2 (6 bases). Trimming removed 4 bases at V and 4 bases at J, with 11 bases between. The germline gives CDR1 MNHEY, CDR2 SMNVEV (reference sequence). CDR3 length equals 13 residues. CDR3 bases: TGTGCCAGCAGTTATGGGGGGTCTTACGAGCAGTACTTC. It yields the protein CASSYGGSYEQYF.

As for this clone: The same CDR3 arises from other DNA sequences in this sample as well. This sequence joins TRBV4-1 and TRBJ2-7; the match to TRBD2 covers 11 bases. The CDR3 runs to 14 residues. Germline assignment: CDR1 MGHRA and CDR2 YSYEKL. The trim removed 4 bases at V and 4 bases at J, leaving 3 bases unmatched. The CDR3 here is CASSLGTSGYEQYF. CDR3 DNA sequence: TGCGCCAGCAGCCTTGGGACTAGCGGTTACGAGCAGTACTTC.

This clone was recorded once. The chain carries TRBV5-1 and TRBJ2-7; TRBD1 aligns across 8 bases. The trim removed 3 bases at V and 1 base at J, leaving 3 bases unmatched. The CDR3 spans 14 residues. Germline-derived CDR1 and CDR2 are SGHRS and YFSETQ. CDR3 bases: TGCGCCAGCAGCTGGACAGGGCAGTCCTACGAGCAGTACTTC. Protein: CASSWTGQSYEQYF.

The V call is TRBV28, the J call TRBJ2-2; 7 bases line up with TRBD1. Germline values: CDR1 MDHEN, CDR2 SYDVKM. The CDR3 covers 15 residues. Trimming removed 7 bases from V and 2 bases from J; junction bases left unmatched: 7. In nucleotides, the CDR3 is TGTGCCAGCAACCCGGGACAGTTTAACACCGGGGAGCTGTTTTTT. This encodes CASNPGQFNTGELFF.

The table lists this clone with a few counts. The chain uses TRBV25-1 and TRBJ2-7, with D perhaps TRBD1 (6 bases). CDR1 and CDR2 (germline): MGHDK, SYGVNS. Trimming cost V 3 bases and J 1 base, with 13 bases left between them. The CDR3 contains 15 residues. The chain's CDR3 is CASSDPRGSSYEQYF. The CDR3 DNA sequence: TGTGCCAGCAGTGATCCCAGGGGTAGTTCCTACGAGCAGTACTTC.

V and J are TRBV5-6 and TRBJ1-5; D not resolved. The CDR3 extends over 14 amino acids. V gave up 3 bases and J gave up 4 bases, with 11 bases separating them. The germline CDR1 and CDR2 sequences are SGHDT and YYEEEE. CDR3 protein: CASSSSGGNQPQHF. CDR3 bases: TGTGCCAGCAGCTCCTCGGGAGGGAATCAGCCCCAGCATTTT.

CDR3 DNA: TGTGCCAGCAGTGTGACTAGCGGGAGGGAAAATGAGCAGTTCTTC. It is translated as CASSVTSGRENEQFF. The rearrangement links TRBV28 to TRBJ2-1, with 14 positions matching TRBD2. Germline-derived CDR1 and CDR2 are MDHEN and SYDVKM. The CDR3 covers 15 residues. V lost 5 bases, J lost 7 bases, and 4 bases stayed unmatched.

The rearrangement joins TRBV27 to TRBJ2-2; no clear D gene. This CDR3 is built from 12 residues. Trimming removed 5 bases from V and 7 bases from J, with 8 bases in between. Per the germline V gene, CDR1 is MNHEY and CDR2 is SMNVEV (reference sequence). The DNA of the CDR3 is TGTGCCAGCAGTACCTCGGGCGGGGAGCTGTTTTTT. Translating gives CASSTSGGELFF.

The rearrangement joins TRBV5-8 to TRBJ2-2, with TRBD2 as a possible D gene (6 bases). The CDR3 sequence is 16 residues long. From germline, CDR1 is SGHTS and CDR2 YDEGEE. Between the trimmed V and J ends, which lost 2 bases and 5 bases, there was a span of 16 bases. This CDR3 reads CASSFGTSRETGELFF. CDR3 bases: TGTGCCAGCAGCTTTGGTACATCCCGGGAGACCGGGGAGCTGTTTTTT. The full variable domain, rest sourced from reference TRBV5-8 and TRBJ2-2, is EAGVTQSPTHLIKTRGQQATLRCSPISGHTSVYWYQQALGLGLQFLLWYDEGEERNRGNFPPRFSGRQFPNYSSELNVNALELEDSALYLCASSFGTSRETGELFFGEGSRLTVL.

The rearrangement links TRBV29-1 to TRBJ2-1; 7 bases map to TRBD2. The V and J ends lost 2 bases and 6 bases, in that order; junction bases with no gene match: 7. The CDR3 totals 14 residues. Germline assignment: CDR1 SQVTM and CDR2 ANQGSEA. As DNA, the CDR3 is TGCAGCGTTGAAAGTCTAGCGGAGATCAATGAGCAGTTCTTC. Translating it yields CSVESLAEINEQFF.

The gene calls are TRBV6-5 and TRBJ1-1; TRBD1 matches at 9 bases. The CDR3 spans 14 residues. Germline V CDR1 and CDR2: MNHEY, SVGAGI. Trimming cost V 6 bases and J 4 bases; bases outside gene matches: 6. As DNA, the CDR3 is TGTGCCAGCAGGGACAGGGGCCAAGGCACTGAAGCTTTCTTT. The encoded protein is CASRDRGQGTEAFF.

The chain is built from TRBV30 and TRBJ1-2; the D gene is possibly TRBD1 (5 bases). CDR3 length equals 14 residues. The germline V and J ends were trimmed by 1 base and 4 bases, with 13 bases remaining between them. Germline V gene lookup returns CDR1 GTSNPN and CDR2 SVGIG (reference sequence). The CDR3 DNA sequence: TGTGCCTGGAGTGAGGTGGCCGGGGGCTATGGCTACACCTTC. Its protein is CAWSEVAGGYGYTF.

The chain links TRBV7-6 to TRBJ2-5; a possible D gene is TRBD1 (6 bases). Per germline, CDR1 SGHVS and CDR2 FNYEAQ. This CDR3 has 14 amino acids. The V gene lost 5 bases and the J gene lost 5 bases, with 15 bases spanning the gap. CDR3 in amino acids: CASSPDRQEETQYF. CDR3 sequence (DNA): TGTGCCAGCAGCCCAGACCGACAGGAGGAGACCCAGTACTTC.

The gene calls are TRBV2 and TRBJ2-7, with TRBD2 identical over 8 bases. Per the germline V gene, CDR1 is SNHLY and CDR2 is FYNNEI. Unmatched junction bases numbered 5, after V lost 0 bases and J lost 1 base. The CDR3 has 16 residues. Written as DNA, the CDR3 is TGTGCCAGCAGTGAAGCCAGCGGGAGATCTTCCTACGAGCAGTACTTC. Protein: CASSEASGRSSYEQYF.

This clone occurred a few times. The genes are TRBV6-5 and TRBJ2-7; no clear D. Germline loops: CDR1 MNHEY, CDR2 SVGAGI. V lost 7 bases and J lost 4, with 17 bases in between. This CDR3 spans 14 amino acids. CDR3 nucleotide sequence: TGTGCCAGCAAGGTGATGCCGGAGTCTTACGAGCAGTACTTC. The encoded protein is CASKVMPESYEQYF.

V usage is TRBV5-1 and J usage is TRBJ2-7, with 12 nucleotides matching TRBD1. Per germline, CDR1 SGHRS and CDR2 YFSETQ. V shed 6 bases and J 0 bases; nucleotides not matched to a gene: 1. CDR3 length equals 14 residues. The chain's CDR3 is CASKGQGASYEQYF. CDR3 bases: TGCGCCAGCAAGGGACAGGGGGCCTCCTACGAGCAGTACTTC.

CDR3 sequence (DNA): TGTGCCAGCAGTTTATGGAATCCAGCGGGAATTAACTATGGCTACACCTTC. Translated: CASSLWNPAGINYGYTF. This sequence joins TRBV28 and TRBJ1-2; D remains unclear. Germline V gives CDR1 MDHEN, CDR2 SYDVKM. The V gene lost 0 bases and the J gene lost 1 base, with 15 bases spanning the gap. CDR3 length: 17 amino acids.

The chain uses TRBV5-1 and TRBJ2-2, with 12 bases that match TRBD2. After removal of 0 bases from V and 5 bases from J, the junction contained 8 bases not matched to a gene. Germline V gene data show CDR1 as SGHRS and CDR2 as YFSETQ. There are 18 residues in the CDR3. CDR3 region: CASSLDPSGRVVTGELFF. CDR3 bases: TGCGCCAGCAGCTTGGATCCTAGCGGGAGGGTAGTTACCGGGGAGCTGTTTTTT. The full variable domain, its missing parts supplied by reference TRBV5-1 and TRBJ2-2, is KAGVTQTPRYLIKTRGQQVTLSCSPISGHRSVSWYQQTPGQGLQFLFEYFSETQRNKGNFPGRFSGRQFSNSRSEMNVSTLELGDSALYLCASSLDPSGRVVTGELFFGEGSRLTVL.

The gene calls are TRBV11-2 and TRBJ2-7, with TRBD1 identical over 12 bases. This CDR3 region has 15 residues. Per the germline V gene, CDR1 is SGHAT and CDR2 is FQNNGV. J was trimmed by 3 bases and V by 4 bases; bases with no gene match: 4. CDR3 region: CASSSGDRGLYEQYF. The CDR3, as DNA: TGTGCCAGCAGCTCGGGGGACAGGGGGCTCTACGAGCAGTACTTC.

The V gene is TRBV5-1, the J gene TRBJ2-5; the match to TRBD2 covers 10 bases. This CDR3 spans 17 amino acids. V shed 1 base and J 1 base; nucleotides not matched to a gene: 7. Germline V lookup: CDR1 SGHRS, CDR2 YFSETQ. The CDR3 spells CASSLPRLAGPQETQYF. The DNA of the CDR3 is TGCGCCAGCAGCTTGCCCAGACTAGCGGGCCCCCAAGAGACCCAGTACTTC.

The chain uses TRBV10-3 and TRBJ1-1; the match to TRBD1 covers 9 bases. The CDR3 spans 16 residues. J was trimmed by 1 base and V by 6 bases; bases with no gene match: 9. Germline V gives CDR1 ENHRY, CDR2 SYGVKD. CDR3 sequence reads: CAISRDRDRKNTEAFF. The DNA for the CDR3 is TGTGCCATCAGCCGGGACAGGGATCGGAAGAACACTGAAGCTTTCTTT.

The rearrangement uses TRBV5-4 and TRBJ2-7, with 9 bases aligning to TRBD1. This CDR3 spans 14 amino acids. The V gene's germline CDR1 is SGHNT and CDR2 YYREEE (reference sequence). V shed 2 bases and J 6 bases; nucleotides not matched to a gene: 6. This CDR3 is CASSFRDRDGEQYF. The CDR3 DNA follows: TGTGCCAGCAGCTTTCGGGACAGGGACGGCGAGCAGTACTTC.